A selection of T cell receptor beta chains follows, all from one sample in a study of graft-versus-host responses after intestinal transplantation. Using immunoSEQ multiplex PCR, the repertoire was profiled, and TCRdb retains in-frame clones only, with some absent. The table lists some 100,000 clones, roughly 92% of them singletons, with over 0.055% in the top ten. Their antigen targets remain unknown. Sequenced material: unstimulated CD8+ T cells sorted from spleen or lymph node cells, taken before transplant. All receptors derive from a human donor who was the organ donor for an intestinal transplant. CDR3s include the opening cysteine and the closing phenylalanine or tryptophan.

V gene	J gene	CDR3 protein
TRBV28	TRBJ2-1	CASSWILAGRNSEQFF
TRBV5-4	TRBJ1-4	CASSFIGDEKLFF
TRBV2	TRBJ2-7	CASSELGTGALYEQYF
TRBV5-1	TRBJ2-7	CASSLFSGKGYEQYF
TRBV2	TRBJ2-3	CASSESWQGGTDTQYF
TRBV21-1	TRBJ2-7	CASPVSGSSRYEQYF
TRBV2	TRBJ2-7	CASSERSGLDEQYF
TRBV14	TRBJ1-2	CASSPGTVAGYTF
TRBV6-6	TRBJ1-1	CASSYGGGTEAFF
TRBV5-1	TRBJ1-4	CASSPETGLGEKLFF
TRBV6-6	TRBJ2-2	CASSSPGGRCGELFF
TRBV30	TRBJ2-1	CAWESGASSYNEQFF
TRBV7-9	TRBJ2-7	CASSLGSNPYEQYF